The 19 T cell receptor beta chains below were found in one sample sequenced in a study of beta chain features in type 1 diabetes. General study results and limits: Shortening of TCRB CDR3s, moderate but significant, appeared in all four CD4+ subsets of Type 1 diabetes patients.

No cognate antigen is known for these TCRs. Expressed TCRB transcripts were sequenced because the isolated RNA had all been reverse transcribed beforehand. Produced via immunoSEQ multiplex PCR; TCRdb's table is partial and in-frame only. The sample has hundreds of thousands of clones; around 15% are singletons. What was sequenced was naive CD4+ T cells from blood. These receptors were collected from a man younger than 30 with type 1 diabetes.

This sequence joins TRBV18 and TRBJ2-2, with TRBD1 matching over 7 bases. With V trimmed by 6 bases and J by 0 bases, 7 bases remained unmatched. Germline V gives CDR1 KGHSH, CDR2 LQKENI. This CDR3 region has 16 residues. The CDR3 sequence: CASSRTGVSNTGELFF. The CDR3, as DNA: TGTGCCAGCTCGCGAACAGGGGTTTCGAACACCGGGGAGCTGTTTTTT.

V gene TRBV28 combines with J gene TRBJ2-1, with D maybe TRBD1 (6 bases). V was trimmed by 3 bases and J by 8 bases, leaving 17 bases between them. The CDR3 runs to 15 residues. CDR1 and CDR2 (germline): MDHEN, SYDVKM. The CDR3 nucleotides are TGTGCCAGCAGTTTCCTGTCGAAGGGGGAGCATGAGCAGTTCTTC. This gives the protein CASSFLSKGEHEQFF.

In this sample, this clone turned up once. The rearrangement joins TRBV28 to TRBJ1-1; TRBD1 matches 7 bases. CDR1 and CDR2 from the germline V gene are MDHEN and SYDVKM. The CDR3 loop spans 14 amino acids. Trimming took 4 bases from V and 1 from J; bases not matched to a gene: 3. CDR3: CASSSGQKNTEAFF. The CDR3 DNA follows: TGTGCCAGCAGTTCGGGACAGAAGAACACTGAAGCTTTCTTT. The entire variable domain, with the rest obtained from reference TRBV28 and TRBJ1-1, is as follows: DVKVTQSSRYLVKRTGEKVFLECVQDMDHENMFWYRQDPGLGLRLIYFSYDVKMKEKGDIPEGYSVSREKKERFSLILESASTNQTSMYLCASSSGQKNTEAFFGQGTRLTVV.

In this sample, this clone turned up a few times. Other DNA sequences from this sample encode an identical CDR3 as well. The V gene is TRBV2, the J gene TRBJ2-4; D uncertain. Trimming pared 1 base from V and 0 bases from J, leaving 1 base between. The CDR3 is 13 residues long. The germline V gene has CDR1 SNHLY and CDR2 FYNNEI. CDR3 loop: CASSEVAKNIQYF. CDR3 DNA: TGTGCCAGCAGTGAAGTAGCCAAAAACATTCAGTACTTC.

There are a few counts of this clone. This rearrangement joins TRBV30 to TRBJ2-2; D tentatively fits TRBD1 or TRBD2 (6 bases each). Trimming shortened V by 3 bases and J by 3 bases, and 11 bases separated the two germline ends. Germline lookup yields CDR1 GTSNPN and CDR2 SVGIG (reference sequence). CDR3 length equals 14 residues. CDR3 nucleotides: TGTGCCTGGAGCCCCGGGGGCGACACCGGGGAGCTGTTTTTT. Translation gives CAWSPGGDTGELFF.

Regarding this clone: Other DNA variants within this sample encode the same CDR3. The chain recombines TRBV5-1 with TRBJ2-1, with unresolved D. The CDR3 is 15 residues long. Germline V gives CDR1 SGHRS, CDR2 YFSETQ. Trimming removed 0 bases at V and 0 bases at J, with 7 bases between. CDR3 bases: TGCGCCAGCAGCTTGGCGGCGAGCTCCTACAATGAGCAGTTCTTC. Its protein product is CASSLAASSYNEQFF.

Of note for this clone: The same CDR3 arises from other DNA sequences in this sample as well. The V gene is TRBV18, the J gene TRBJ1-2; 8 bases are shared with TRBD1. Germline CDR1 KGHSH, CDR2 LQKENI. The CDR3 is made up of 14 amino acids. Trimming at V came to 0 bases and at J to 7 bases, leaving 4 bases not matched to a gene. The CDR3 here is CASSPPGQGGGYTF. The CDR3 DNA is TGTGCCAGCTCACCACCTGGACAGGGCGGTGGCTACACCTTC.

V gene TRBV19 combines with J gene TRBJ1-2; the D gene is possibly TRBD1 (5 bases). This CDR3 comprises 12 residues. Germline V gene data show CDR1 as LNHDA and CDR2 as SQIVND (reference sequence). V was cut by 5 bases and J by 4 bases, with 8 bases left in between. The CDR3 bases are TGTGCCAGTAGTCCGGGGGGCTATGGCTACACCTTC. Translation gives CASSPGGYGYTF.

The chain carries TRBV28 and TRBJ1-1, with no clear D. Germline V gene sequence: CDR1 MDHEN, CDR2 SYDVKM. The V and J ends lost 2 bases and 5 bases respectively, with 3 bases between them. The CDR3 sequence is 11 residues long. The DNA of the CDR3 is TGTGCCAGCAGTTTAGAAACTGAAGCTTTCTTT. Protein: CASSLETEAFF.

The chain carries TRBV10-1 and TRBJ2-7; unclear D gene. The germline CDR1 and CDR2 sequences are WNHNN and SYGVQD (reference sequence). V lost 0 bases and J 0 bases, leaving 6 bases between the germline ends. The CDR3 is made up of 14 amino acids. DNA of the CDR3: TGCGCCAGCAGTGAGTCACAGAGCTCCTACGAGCAGTACTTC. Residues: CASSESQSSYEQYF.

This clone was seen a few times. The chain uses TRBV30 and TRBJ2-1; D not resolved. The V end was cut by 1 base, the J end by 4 bases, with 14 bases between. The CDR3 is 15 amino acids. The germline V gene has CDR1 GTSNPN and CDR2 SVGIG (reference sequence). The CDR3 reads CAWSGPQPPYNEQFF. For the CDR3, the DNA is TGTGCCTGGAGTGGGCCTCAGCCTCCATACAATGAGCAGTTCTTC.

The J gene is TRBJ2-1, the V gene TRBV2, with TRBD2 as a possible D gene (6 bases). Trimming removed 4 bases from V and 4 bases from J, with 11 bases in between. The CDR3 loop spans 14 amino acids. Looked up from germline, CDR1 is SNHLY and CDR2 is FYNNEI. This CDR3 is CASSVSAGYNEQFF. The CDR3 bases are TGTGCCAGCAGTGTTTCGGCGGGGTACAATGAGCAGTTCTTC.

This CDR3 is CATSLTQGGTEAFF. CDR3 nucleotides: TGTGCCACCAGCTTAACACAGGGTGGAACTGAAGCTTTCTTT. This chain uses TRBV15 with TRBJ1-1, with TRBD1 as a possible D gene (6 bases). The CDR3 totals 14 residues. V lost 5 bases and J 5 bases, leaving 15 bases between the germline ends. Germline CDR1 reads LNHNV; CDR2 reads YYDKDF (reference sequence).

V usage is TRBV5-4 and J usage is TRBJ2-3, with a tentative D call TRBD1 (6 bases). Germline V gene data show CDR1 as SGHNT and CDR2 as YYREEE (reference sequence). This CDR3 region has 15 residues. V lost 3 bases and J 2 bases, leaving 13 bases between the germline ends. The CDR3 is CASSSRTAHTDTQYF. The CDR3 DNA sequence: TGTGCCAGCAGCTCCCGGACAGCCCACACAGATACGCAGTATTTT. Together with reference TRBV5-4 and TRBJ2-3, the CDR3 gives the full variable domain: ETGVTQSPTHLIKTRGQQVTLRCSSQSGHNTVSWYQQALGQGPQFIFQYYREEENGRGNFPPRFSGLQFPNYSSELNVNALELDDSALYLCASSSRTAHTDTQYFGPGTRLTVL.

The V gene is TRBV7-8, the J gene TRBJ2-4; the D is unclear. The V end lost 5 bases, the J end lost 0 bases, and 17 bases lay between the germline ends. The CDR3 is 17 amino acids. CDR1 is SGHVS, CDR2 FQNEAQ, per germline. CDR3 coding DNA: TGTGCCAGCAGCCAGGATGGTGGTATTGGAGCCAAAAACATTCAGTACTTC. This codes for CASSQDGGIGAKNIQYF.

This rearrangement joins TRBV28 to TRBJ2-7, with 7 nucleotides matching TRBD2. The trim removed 6 bases at V and 1 base at J, leaving 9 bases unmatched. The CDR3 length is 15 residues. From germline, CDR1 is MDHEN and CDR2 SYDVKM. Written as DNA, the CDR3 is TGTGCCAGCAGATTAAGCGGGACGGGATCCTACGAGCAGTACTTC. Amino acid sequence: CASRLSGTGSYEQYF.

This clone was seen a handful of times. V usage is TRBV14 and J usage is TRBJ2-6; 9 bases align to TRBD1. V was clipped by 4 bases and J by 1 base; unmatched bases: 14. This CDR3 has 20 amino acids. Germline-derived CDR1 and CDR2 are SGHDN and FVKESK. The DNA of the CDR3 is TGTGCCAGCAGCCTCGAAACCGGACAGGGGCGTGGGTCTGGGGCCAACGTCCTGACTTTC. Translation: CASSLETGQGRGSGANVLTF.

The chain recombines TRBV6-5 with TRBJ1-6; 9 positions agree with TRBD1. Germline assignment: CDR1 MNHEY and CDR2 SVGAGI. The V gene end was trimmed by 2 bases and the J gene end by 10 bases; junction bases not matched to a gene: 9. This CDR3 comprises 16 residues. The CDR3 loop reads CASSYGGQGIGSPLHF. CDR3 coding DNA: TGTGCCAGCAGTTACGGGGGACAGGGTATAGGGTCACCCCTCCACTTT.

The genes are TRBV7-9 and TRBJ2-3; TRBD2 is a possible D gene (5 bases). CDR1 and CDR2 from the germline V gene are SEHNR and FQNEAQ (reference sequence). Trimming took off 5 bases at V and 8 bases at J, with 11 bases between the two ends. This CDR3 comprises 12 residues. This CDR3 is CASSAGTGTQYF. DNA for the CDR3: TGTGCCAGCAGCGCGGGTACGGGTACGCAGTATTTT. Looking up the rest from reference TRBV7-9 and TRBJ2-3 gives the full variable domain: DTGVSQNPRHKITKRGQNVTFRCDPISEHNRLYWYRQTLGQGPEFLTYFQNEAQLEKSRLLSDRFSAERPKGSFSTLEIQRTEQGDSAMYLCASSAGTGTQYFGPGTRLTVL.